These 30 T cell receptor beta chains were all obtained from the same sample, sequenced in a study of vaccination effects on CD4 cells after COVID-19. Method: immunoSEQ multiplex PCR; TCRdb's copy keeps in-frame clones and lacks some. Seen here are under 55,000 clones, 75% to 80% observed once, and the top ten hold approximately 6%. Antigen specificity for these receptors is unknown. ViraFEST assay sequencing came after antigen-specific CD4+ T cells were expanded with viral peptide pools. CD4+ T cells were isolated after about eleven days of culture. In the vaccine recipients, nucleocapsid antibodies were negative and there was no prior SARS-CoV-2 infection. Material: CD4+ T cells from PBMCs cultured with HCoV-OC43 spike peptides, obtained before COVID-19 vaccination. Subset indicated: HCoV-OC43 spike overlapping peptide pool stimulation. These receptors were collected from a human donor who received a COVID-19 vaccine.

The rearrangement joins TRBV4-1 to TRBJ1-3; TRBD1 matches at 9 bases. This CDR3 comprises 16 residues. Germline assignment: CDR1 MGHRA and CDR2 YSYEKL. J lost 3 bases, V lost 3 bases, and 6 bases had no gene match. This CDR3 reads CASSHYRGRNGNTIYF. As DNA, the CDR3 is TGCGCCAGCAGCCATTACAGGGGGCGCAATGGAAACACCATATATTTT.

This rearrangement joins TRBV28 to TRBJ1-2; maybe TRBD1 (6 bases). V gave up 5 bases and J gave up 2 bases, with 15 bases separating them. The germline V gene has CDR1 MDHEN and CDR2 SYDVKM. The CDR3 totals 15 residues. In nucleotides, the CDR3 is TGTGCCAGCAGTCTCAGGGGAACTATGAACTATGGCTACACCTTC. Translation gives CASSLRGTMNYGYTF.

The chain combines TRBV6-4 with TRBJ2-2, with 12 positions matching TRBD1. The CDR3 consists of 15 residues. V was clipped by 6 bases and J by 7 bases; unmatched bases: 6. Germline V gene data show CDR1 as MRHNA and CDR2 as SNTAGT. The CDR3 is CASSEGQGAIGELFF. The CDR3 DNA sequence: TGTGCCAGCAGCGAGGGACAGGGGGCTATCGGGGAGCTGTTTTTT.

The table lists this clone with a count of one. The CDR3 nucleotides are TGTGCCAGCACCGGTCTCACTAACACTGAAGCTTTCTTT. Translating gives CASTGLTNTEAFF. V usage is TRBV3-1 (or the pseudogene TRBV3-2) and J usage is TRBJ1-1; no clear D gene. This CDR3 spans 13 amino acids. V lost 7 bases, J lost 2 bases, and 11 bases lay in between. Germline V gene lookup returns CDR1 LGHDT and CDR2 YNNKEL (reference sequence).

This chain uses TRBV12-3 or TRBV12-4 with TRBJ2-3; D unresolved. V lost 2 bases to trimming and J lost 6 bases, with 3 bases between them. The CDR3 covers 11 residues. The CDR3 loop reads CASSLTDTQYF. CDR3 nucleotides: TGTGCCAGCAGTTTAACGGATACGCAGTATTTT.

J is TRBJ1-2 and V is TRBV5-1; D uncertain. The CDR3 is 16 amino acids. Trimming left V 0 bases short and J 4 bases short, with 16 bases between. CDR1 is SGHRS, CDR2 YFSETQ, per germline. CDR3 bases: TGCGCCAGCAGCTTGGGGTCAGCCCCACCGATCTATGGCTACACCTTC. Translated, it gives CASSLGSAPPIYGYTF. The entire variable domain, with the rest obtained from reference TRBV5-1 and TRBJ1-2, is as follows: KAGVTQTPRYLIKTRGQQVTLSCSPISGHRSVSWYQQTPGQGLQFLFEYFSETQRNKGNFPGRFSGRQFSNSRSEMNVSTLELGDSALYLCASSLGSAPPIYGYTFGSGTRLTVV.

The J gene is TRBJ2-5, the V gene TRBV7-7, with D possibly being TRBD1 (6 bases). CDR3 length: 13 residues. V was cut by 7 bases and J by 5 bases, with 14 bases left in between. Germline lookup yields CDR1 SSHAT and CDR2 FNYEAQ (reference sequence). The CDR3 here is CASTTGYAETQYF. The CDR3 nucleotides read TGTGCCAGCACCACAGGGTACGCGGAGACCCAGTACTTC.

J is TRBJ1-4 and V is TRBV28; weak D call: TRBD1 (6 bases). The germline V and J ends were trimmed by 2 bases and 7 bases, with 20 bases remaining between them. Germline-derived CDR1 and CDR2 are MDHEN and SYDVKM. This CDR3 contains 17 residues. The CDR3 protein is CASSLTPPGQPGEKLFF. The CDR3 DNA reads TGTGCCAGCAGTTTAACCCCTCCGGGACAACCAGGTGAAAAACTGTTTTTT. The variable domain in full, with the rest retrieved from reference TRBV28 and TRBJ1-4, is DVKVTQSSRYLVKRTGEKVFLECVQDMDHENMFWYRQDPGLGLRLIYFSYDVKMKEKGDIPEGYSVSREKKERFSLILESASTNQTSMYLCASSLTPPGQPGEKLFFGSGTQLSVL.

This chain links TRBV5-1 with TRBJ1-1, with D hard to call. CDR1 is SGHRS and CDR2 is YFSETQ in the germline V gene. The CDR3 extends over 13 amino acids. Trimming pared 0 bases from V and 3 bases from J, leaving 6 bases between. CDR3 nucleotides: TGCGCCAGCAGCTTGGTGAGGGACACTGAAGCTTTCTTT. It encodes CASSLVRDTEAFF.

The rearrangement uses TRBV2 and TRBJ2-5; D gene uncertain. The CDR3 sequence is 11 residues long. Deletions cut 7 bases from V and 1 base from J, with 4 bases between. CDR1 SNHLY and CDR2 FYNNEI come from the germline V gene. The CDR3 DNA reads TGTGCCAGCATGAGCCAAGAGACCCAGTACTTC. As protein: CASMSQETQYF.

The chain is built from TRBV6-5 and TRBJ2-1; D is perhaps TRBD1 or TRBD2 (5 bases each). Trimming removed 3 bases from V and 4 bases from J, with 13 bases in between. This CDR3 is 15 amino acids long. Looked up from germline, CDR1 is MNHEY and CDR2 is SVGAGI. The CDR3: CASSYRDGAYNEQFF. The CDR3, as DNA: TGTGCCAGCAGTTATCGGGACGGGGCTTACAATGAGCAGTTCTTC.

The V gene is TRBV10-3, the J gene TRBJ1-4; D unresolved. The ends were cut back, 4 bases at V and 6 bases at J, with 9 bases in the middle. The CDR3 is made up of 13 amino acids. CDR1 and CDR2 from the germline V gene are ENHRY and SYGVKD. The chain's CDR3 is CAISARADEKLFF. The CDR3 coding sequence is TGTGCCATCAGTGCTAGAGCGGATGAAAAACTGTTTTTT.

V usage is TRBV5-1 and J usage is TRBJ2-1; 8 nucleotides agree with TRBD1. The CDR3 is made up of 16 amino acids. Trimming cost V 1 base and J 6 bases; bases outside gene matches: 9. Per germline, CDR1 SGHRS and CDR2 YFSETQ. CDR3 sequence: CASSLMRSGTGNEQFF. Written as DNA, the CDR3 is TGCGCCAGCAGCTTGATGAGGTCGGGGACAGGCAATGAGCAGTTCTTC.

This chain links TRBV7-2 with TRBJ2-3; 8 nucleotides match TRBD2. Trimming took 1 base from V and 4 from J; bases not matched to a gene: 7. CDR1 and CDR2 from the germline V gene are SGHTA and FQGNSA. This CDR3 comprises 16 residues. The CDR3 spells CASSLGGTSPSDTQYF. CDR3 DNA: TGTGCCAGCAGCTTAGGTGGGACTAGTCCCTCAGATACGCAGTATTTT.

The chain uses TRBV5-6 and TRBJ2-7, with a possible D match to TRBD2 (5 bases). V was clipped by 1 base and J by 5 bases, with 10 bases between them. Germline loops: CDR1 SGHDT, CDR2 YYEEEE. The CDR3 has 13 residues. CDR3 residues: CASSLRGIDEQYV. CDR3 sequence (DNA): TGTGCCAGCAGCTTGCGGGGAATCGACGAGCAGTACGTC.

CDR3 coding DNA: TGTGCCAGCAGCTTTGAATCCCCGAACACTGAAGCTTTCTTT. It translates to CASSFESPNTEAFF. V gene TRBV7-8 combines with J gene TRBJ1-1; D is unresolved. Germline V gene lookup returns CDR1 SGHVS and CDR2 FQNEAQ. The CDR3 extends over 14 amino acids. Trimming left V 3 bases short and J 1 base short, with 9 bases between.

Only one count was recorded for this clone. The rearrangement uses TRBV6-2 or TRBV6-3 and TRBJ1-5; TRBD1 matches at 7 bases. J lost 3 bases, V lost 4 bases, and 15 bases had no gene match. Germline CDR1 reads MNHEY; CDR2 reads SVGEGT. The CDR3 spans 18 residues. The CDR3 loop is CASSSDITTGRYNQPQHF. The CDR3 region has the DNA TGTGCCAGCAGTTCCGACATCACGACAGGGAGGTACAATCAGCCCCAGCATTTT.

The chain joins TRBV5-1 to TRBJ1-3, with D possibly being TRBD1 (5 bases). The germline V gene has CDR1 SGHRS and CDR2 YFSETQ. The V and J ends lost 0 bases and 7 bases respectively, with 11 bases between them. CDR3 length: 14 amino acids. This CDR3 reads CASSLDARQNTIYF. As DNA, the CDR3 is TGCGCCAGCAGCTTGGACGCCCGACAGAACACCATATATTTT.

This chain links TRBV7-3 with TRBJ1-6; 7 bases are a match to TRBD1. The length of the CDR3 is 14 residues. The germline V gene encodes CDR1 SGHTA and CDR2 FQGTGA. V dropped 5 bases and J dropped 7; count of bases not matched to a gene: 5. The CDR3, as DNA: TGTGCCAGCAGCCCAGGGACAGTGAATTCACCCCTCCACTTT. It is translated as CASSPGTVNSPLHF.

V and J are TRBV18 and TRBJ2-1; 7 nucleotides match TRBD2. This CDR3 has 17 amino acids. The junction had 9 bases not matched to a gene; V was cut back by 4 bases and J by 0 bases. Per the germline V gene, CDR1 is KGHSH and CDR2 is LQKENI. The CDR3 is CASSLMAGESSYNEQFF. For the CDR3, the DNA is TGTGCCAGCTCACTCATGGCGGGGGAAAGCTCCTACAATGAGCAGTTCTTC.

The V and J genes are TRBV7-2 and TRBJ1-6, with D unresolved. The V end was cut by 2 bases, the J end by 8 bases, with 7 bases between. The CDR3 extends over 13 amino acids. Germline CDR1 SGHTA, CDR2 FQGNSA. The CDR3 sequence is CASSLMLDSPLHF. The CDR3 nucleotides are TGTGCCAGCAGCTTAATGCTAGATTCACCCCTCCACTTT.

The chain employs TRBV29-1 and TRBJ1-2; D is ambiguous. CDR3 length equals 12 residues. Trimming took 6 bases from V and 3 from J, leaving 11 bases between them. CDR1 and CDR2 from the germline V gene are SQVTM and ANQGSEA. CDR3 loop: CSVQEEDYGYTF. CDR3 sequence (DNA): TGCAGCGTCCAGGAGGAGGACTATGGCTACACCTTC.

The chain recombines TRBV7-2 with TRBJ2-2; maybe TRBD2 (6 bases). The germline CDR1 and CDR2 sequences are SGHTA and FQGNSA. The CDR3 totals 17 residues. V gave up 1 base and J gave up 6 bases, with 18 bases separating them. CDR3 region: CASSLDYRRRDAGELFF. The CDR3 DNA reads as TGTGCCAGCAGCTTAGACTATCGGCGGCGGGATGCCGGGGAGCTGTTTTTT.

Only a few counts were recorded for this clone. The V gene is TRBV28, the J gene TRBJ2-1, with D possibly TRBD1 on 6 matching bases. Germline CDR1 MDHEN, CDR2 SYDVKM. Between the trimmed V and J ends, which lost 7 bases and 8 bases, there was a span of 9 bases. This CDR3 is built from 11 residues. Written as DNA, the CDR3 is TGTGCCAGCAAAGGGGGATATGAGCAGTTCTTC. It translates to CASKGGYEQFF.

This clone appeared once. V is TRBV9 and J is TRBJ2-3, with 9 nucleotides matching TRBD2. This CDR3 has 16 residues. With V trimmed by 0 bases and J by 6 bases, 8 bases remained unmatched. Germline V gene sequence: CDR1 SGDLS, CDR2 YYNGEE. CDR3 coding DNA: TGTGCCAGCAGCGTAGCGCCCAGCGGGGGGACCGATACGCAGTATTTT. Translated: CASSVAPSGGTDTQYF.

The rearrangement links TRBV24-1 to TRBJ2-3; 9 nucleotides align to TRBD2. CDR1 is KGHDR, CDR2 SFDVKD, per germline. Unmatched junction bases numbered 23, after V lost 4 bases and J lost 4 bases. CDR3 size: 21 residues. CDR3 sequence reads: CATSDRPSPSGVRPVADTQYF. CDR3 bases: TGTGCCACCAGTGACCGGCCCTCCCCTAGCGGGGTTAGACCCGTGGCAGATACGCAGTATTTT.

The chain couples TRBV2 to TRBJ2-3, with D unresolved. V lost 6 bases and J 0 bases, leaving 10 bases between the germline ends. The CDR3 totals 14 residues. The germline V gene has CDR1 SNHLY and CDR2 FYNNEI. CDR3 nucleotide sequence: TGTGCCAGCAGAAAGTTCCTAAGCACAGATACGCAGTATTTT. It codes for CASRKFLSTDTQYF.

This clone was detected only a few times. The chain couples TRBV6-4 to TRBJ1-4, with D perhaps matching TRBD1 (5 bases). The CDR3 contains 17 residues. V was shortened by 7 bases and J by 7 bases, with 25 bases between the two germline ends. Germline assignment: CDR1 MRHNA and CDR2 SNTAGT. The CDR3 nucleotides are TGTGCCAGCAAGAGGGCAGGGAAGGGTGTTGACGGTGAAAAACTGTTTTTT. This sequence encodes CASKRAGKGVDGEKLFF.

The chain combines TRBV6-5 with TRBJ2-2; maybe TRBD1 (5 bases). The CDR3 has 14 amino acids. The V end was cut by 7 bases, the J end by 3 bases, with 12 bases between. CDR1 is MNHEY, CDR2 SVGAGI, per germline. The CDR3 DNA follows: TGTGCCAGCATCCAGGGCGTTGACACCGGGGAGCTGTTTTTT. Residues: CASIQGVDTGELFF.

The chain joins TRBV9 to TRBJ1-2; 9 bases agree with TRBD1. The CDR3 runs to 15 residues. The V segment lost 4 bases and the J segment 4 bases; nucleotides outside the gene matches: 8. The germline V gene has CDR1 SGDLS and CDR2 YYNGEE. The CDR3, as DNA: TGTGCCAGCAGCCCTACAGGGGGCGGGGGCTATGGCTACACCTTC. As protein: CASSPTGGGGYGYTF. Drawing the rest from reference TRBV9 and TRBJ1-2, the complete variable domain is DSGVTQTPKHLITATGQRVTLRCSPRSGDLSVYWYQQSLDQGLQFLIQYYNGEERAKGNILERFSAQQFPDLHSELNLSSLELGDSALYFCASSPTGGGGYGYTFGSGTRLTVV.